The present T cell receptor beta chain was sequenced within a study of STAT5B mutations in CD4+ large granular lymphocyte leukemia. Sequencing used immunoSEQ multiplex PCR; TCRdb keeps in-frame clones, though not all of them. The profile covers 32,000 or so clones, with approximately 79% appearing a single time and 5.5% to 7.5% taken by the ten largest. Germline assignment: CDR1 MNHEY and CDR2 SMNVEV (reference sequence). V was cut by 3 bases and J by 3 bases, with 12 bases left in between. The CDR3 has 15 residues. Sequences were obtained from CD4+ T cells from blood buffy coats. V gene TRBV27 combines with J gene TRBJ1-3; TRBD1 might be the D (5 bases). The clonotype was recovered from a human donor in good health. In DNA, the CDR3 is TGTGCCAGCAGTTTCCGCCCCGGGGGTGGAAACACCATATATTTT. Translating it yields CASSFRPGGGNTIYF.